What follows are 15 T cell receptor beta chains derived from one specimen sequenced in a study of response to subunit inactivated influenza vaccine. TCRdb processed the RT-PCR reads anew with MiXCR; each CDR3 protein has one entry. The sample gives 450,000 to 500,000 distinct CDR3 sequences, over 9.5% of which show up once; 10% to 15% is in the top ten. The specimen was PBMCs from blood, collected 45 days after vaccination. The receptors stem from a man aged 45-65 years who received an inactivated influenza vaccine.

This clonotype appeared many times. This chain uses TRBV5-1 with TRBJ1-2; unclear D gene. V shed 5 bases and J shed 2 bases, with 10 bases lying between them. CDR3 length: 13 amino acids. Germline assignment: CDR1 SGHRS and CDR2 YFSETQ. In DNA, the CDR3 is TGCGCCAGCAGGAGGGCACCAAACTATGGCTACACCTTC. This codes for CASRRAPNYGYTF.

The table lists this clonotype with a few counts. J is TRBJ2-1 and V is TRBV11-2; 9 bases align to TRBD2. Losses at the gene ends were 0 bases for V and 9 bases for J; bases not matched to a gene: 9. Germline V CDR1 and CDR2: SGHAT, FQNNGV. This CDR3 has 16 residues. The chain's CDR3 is CASSLDWRGGAREQFF. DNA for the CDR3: TGTGCCAGCAGCTTAGATTGGCGCGGGGGGGCCCGTGAGCAGTTCTTC.

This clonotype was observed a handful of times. CDR3: CSAPSDKQVTEEQYF. The CDR3 DNA follows: TGCAGTGCTCCGTCGGATAAACAGGTGACTGAAGAGCAGTACTTC. The V and J genes are TRBV20-1 and TRBJ2-7; weak D call: TRBD1 (5 bases). Trimming left V 5 bases short and J 7 bases short, with 24 bases between. Germline CDR1 is DFQATT and CDR2 is SNEGSKA (reference sequence). CDR3 length equals 15 residues.

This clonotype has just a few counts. The CDR3 sequence is CASTSVRDEQYF. As DNA, the CDR3 is TGTGCCAGCACTAGCGTCCGTGACGAGCAGTACTTC. The V and J genes are TRBV6-6 and TRBJ2-7; maybe TRBD2 (6 bases). The V end was cut by 7 bases, the J end by 5 bases, with 12 bases between. In germline, CDR1 is MNHNY, CDR2 SVGAGI (reference sequence). CDR3 length equals 12 residues.

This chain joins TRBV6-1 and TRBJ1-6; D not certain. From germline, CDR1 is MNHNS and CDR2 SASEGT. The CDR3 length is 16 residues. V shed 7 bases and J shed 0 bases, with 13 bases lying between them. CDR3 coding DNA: TGTGCCAGCAAAAACCCGGGTGGCTCCTATAATTCACCCCTCCACTTT. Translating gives CASKNPGGSYNSPLHF.

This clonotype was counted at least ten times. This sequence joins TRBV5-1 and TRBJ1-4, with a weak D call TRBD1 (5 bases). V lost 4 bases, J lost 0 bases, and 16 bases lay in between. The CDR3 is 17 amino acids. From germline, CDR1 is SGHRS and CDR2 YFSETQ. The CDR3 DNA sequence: TGCGCCAGCAGCGCTGGACAATCGGTTGCAACTAATGAAAAACTGTTTTTT. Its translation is CASSAGQSVATNEKLFF.

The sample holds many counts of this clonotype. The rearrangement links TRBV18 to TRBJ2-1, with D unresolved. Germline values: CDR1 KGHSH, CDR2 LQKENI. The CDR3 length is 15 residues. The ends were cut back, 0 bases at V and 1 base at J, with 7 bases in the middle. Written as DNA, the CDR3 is TGTGCCAGCTCACCACCGCAGCATTCCTACAATGAGCAGTTCTTC. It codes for CASSPPQHSYNEQFF. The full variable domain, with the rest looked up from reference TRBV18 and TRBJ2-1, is NAGVMQNPRHLVRRRGQEARLRCSPMKGHSHVYWYRQLPEEGLKFMVYLQKENIIDESGMPKERFSAEFPKEGPSILRIQQVVRGDSAAYFCASSPPQHSYNEQFFGPGTRLTVL.

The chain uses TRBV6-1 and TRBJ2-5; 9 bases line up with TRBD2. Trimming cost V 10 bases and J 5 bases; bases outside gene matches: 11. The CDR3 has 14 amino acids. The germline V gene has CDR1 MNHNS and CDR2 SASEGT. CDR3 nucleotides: TGTGCCACCCGAAGGGGGAGCGGGAGGGAGACCCAGTACTTC. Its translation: CATRRGSGRETQYF.

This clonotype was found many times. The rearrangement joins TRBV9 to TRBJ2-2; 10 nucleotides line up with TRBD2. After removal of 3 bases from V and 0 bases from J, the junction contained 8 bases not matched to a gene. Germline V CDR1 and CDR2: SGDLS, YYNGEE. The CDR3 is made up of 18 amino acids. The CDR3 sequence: CASSASGTSASNTGELFF. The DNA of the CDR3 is TGTGCCAGCAGCGCGTCCGGGACTAGCGCTTCGAACACCGGGGAGCTGTTTTTT.

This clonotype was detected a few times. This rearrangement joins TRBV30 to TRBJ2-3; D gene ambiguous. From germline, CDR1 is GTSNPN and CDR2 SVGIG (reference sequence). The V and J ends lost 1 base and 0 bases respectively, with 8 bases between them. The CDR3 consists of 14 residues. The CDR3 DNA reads TGTGCCTGGAGTGCGGTGGTAAGCACAGATACGCAGTATTTT. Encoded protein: CAWSAVVSTDTQYF.

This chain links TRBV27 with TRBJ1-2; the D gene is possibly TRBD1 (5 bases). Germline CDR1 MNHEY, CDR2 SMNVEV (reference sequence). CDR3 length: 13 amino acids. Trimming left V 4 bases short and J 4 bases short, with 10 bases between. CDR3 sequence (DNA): TGTGCCAGCAGTTACCAGGGAGGCTATGGCTACACCTTC. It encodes CASSYQGGYGYTF.

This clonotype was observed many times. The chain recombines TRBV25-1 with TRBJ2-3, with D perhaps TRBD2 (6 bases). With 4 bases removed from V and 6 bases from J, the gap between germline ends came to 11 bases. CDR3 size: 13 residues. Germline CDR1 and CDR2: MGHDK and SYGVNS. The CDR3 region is CASSASGTDTQYF. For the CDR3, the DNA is TGTGCCAGCAGTGCTTCAGGGACTGATACGCAGTATTTT.

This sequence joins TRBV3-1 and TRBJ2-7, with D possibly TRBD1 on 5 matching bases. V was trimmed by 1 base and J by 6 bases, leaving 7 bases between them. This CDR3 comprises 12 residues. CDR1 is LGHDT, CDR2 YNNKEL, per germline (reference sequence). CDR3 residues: CASSQGRVEQYF. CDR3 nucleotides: TGTGCCAGCAGCCAAGGCAGGGTCGAGCAGTACTTC.

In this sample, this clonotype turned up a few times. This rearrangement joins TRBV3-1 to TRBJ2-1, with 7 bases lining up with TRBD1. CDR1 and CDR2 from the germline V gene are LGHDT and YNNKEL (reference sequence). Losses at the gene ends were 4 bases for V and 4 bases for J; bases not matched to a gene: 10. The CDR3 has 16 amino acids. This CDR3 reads CASSPGGHLDYNEQFF. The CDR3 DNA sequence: TGTGCCAGCAGCCCAGGGGGACACCTTGATTACAATGAGCAGTTCTTC.

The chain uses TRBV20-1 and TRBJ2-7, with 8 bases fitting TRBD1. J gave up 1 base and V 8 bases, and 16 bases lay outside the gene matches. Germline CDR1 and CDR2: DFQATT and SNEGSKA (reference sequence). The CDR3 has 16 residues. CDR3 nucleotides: TGCAGTACCGCCGCCGGGACAGGCATAATGTCCTACGAGCAGTACTTC. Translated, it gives CSTAAGTGIMSYEQYF.